The 27 T cell receptor beta chains listed next were all sequenced from one sample in a study of cytomegalovirus exposure and HLA in healthy donors. Researchers ran the PCR with 60 Vbeta and 13 Jbeta primers. Clones were read by immunoSEQ multiplex PCR, and TCRdb kept only the in-frame ones, dropping some. The top ten hold approximately 6.2% of the sample, which has about 140,000 clones, around three quarters seen once. The specimen sequenced was PBMCs. These TCRs come from a man aged 40-50 years in good health and CMV-seropositive.

The rearrangement uses TRBV29-1 and TRBJ1-4; a possible D gene is TRBD1 (5 bases). Trimming left V 2 bases short and J 9 bases short, with 7 bases between. The CDR3 consists of 11 residues. Germline values: CDR1 SQVTM, CDR2 ANQGSEA. The CDR3 loop reads CSVEQGQKLFF. CDR3 DNA sequence: TGCAGCGTTGAACAGGGCCAAAAACTGTTTTTT.

The chain carries TRBV2 and TRBJ2-1; the match to TRBD2 covers 9 bases. CDR3 length: 12 residues. Germline V gene data show CDR1 as SNHLY and CDR2 as FYNNEI. V shed 7 bases and J 10 bases; nucleotides not matched to a gene: 5. The CDR3 nucleotides read TGTGCCAGCATAGCTGCGGGAGGGGAGCAGTTCTTC. It specifies CASIAAGGEQFF. The whole variable domain, remainder taken from reference TRBV2 and TRBJ2-1, is EPEVTQTPSHQVTQMGQEVILRCVPISNHLYFYWYRQILGQKVEFLVSFYNNEISEKSEIFDDQFSVERPDGSNFTLKIRSTKLEDSAMYFCASIAAGGEQFFGPGTRLTVL.

There are a few counts of this clone. This rearrangement joins TRBV6-5 to TRBJ2-7, with 9 bases fitting TRBD2. V dropped 0 bases and J dropped 4; count of bases not matched to a gene: 4. The CDR3 sequence is 15 residues long. CDR1 is MNHEY, CDR2 SVGAGI, per germline. Here the CDR3 DNA reads TGTGCCAGCAGTTACTCGGTAGCGGGAGCGTACGAGCAGTACTTC. It encodes CASSYSVAGAYEQYF.

The chain employs TRBV5-1 and TRBJ1-1, with 9 bases identical to TRBD1. V shed 5 bases and J 5 bases; nucleotides not matched to a gene: 7. This CDR3 is 14 amino acids long. Germline V lookup: CDR1 SGHRS, CDR2 YFSETQ. In DNA, the CDR3 is TGCGCCAGCAGGCTACAGGGGGCAGAGACTGAAGCTTTCTTT. It specifies CASRLQGAETEAFF.

The chain is built from TRBV30 and TRBJ2-7, with D unresolved. CDR3 length equals 13 residues. CDR1 and CDR2 (germline): GTSNPN, SVGIG (reference sequence). Trimming took off 3 bases at V and 2 bases at J, with 11 bases between the two ends. CDR3 coding DNA: TGTGCCTGGAGCCCGACTGGAACCTACGAGCAGTACTTC. It codes for CAWSPTGTYEQYF.

This chain uses TRBV28 with TRBJ1-4, with D possibly matching TRBD1 (5 bases). Germline values: CDR1 MDHEN, CDR2 SYDVKM. The CDR3 is 12 amino acids. V shed 9 bases and J shed 4 bases, with 9 bases lying between them. The CDR3 protein is CASIGDNEKLFF. CDR3 bases: TGTGCCAGTATAGGGGATAATGAAAAACTGTTTTTT.

The rearrangement uses TRBV18 and TRBJ2-7, with D perhaps TRBD2 (6 bases). Germline assignment: CDR1 KGHSH and CDR2 LQKENI. V was trimmed by 3 bases and J by 3 bases, leaving 9 bases between them. CDR3 length: 13 amino acids. CDR3 sequence (DNA): TGTGCCAGCTCACCGACTAGTAGCTACGAGCAGTACTTC. This codes for CASSPTSSYEQYF.

In its sample, this clone was seen once. The CDR3 DNA reads TGTGCCTGGAGTGTAAAGCGGGGTATCTCTGGAAACACCATATATTTT. Protein product: CAWSVKRGISGNTIYF. This chain links TRBV30 with TRBJ1-3; D not resolved. Germline CDR1 reads GTSNPN; CDR2 reads SVGIG (reference sequence). V gave up 0 bases and J gave up 0 bases, with 12 bases separating them. The CDR3 length is 16 residues.

The rearrangement joins TRBV20-1 to TRBJ1-2; no reliable D call. The CDR3 is 10 residues long. Trimming left V 5 bases short and J 10 bases short, with 11 bases between. CDR1 and CDR2 (germline): DFQATT, SNEGSKA (reference sequence). The CDR3 protein is CSAPHEDYTF. CDR3 nucleotides: TGCAGTGCTCCCCATGAGGACTACACCTTC.

This clone showed up just a few times. The V and J genes are TRBV5-6 and TRBJ2-1; 11 bases align to TRBD1. The V and J ends lost 1 base and 7 bases, in that order; junction bases with no gene match: 4. CDR1 is SGHDT and CDR2 is YYEEEE in the germline V gene. The CDR3 sequence is 15 residues long. The CDR3 loop reads CASSLKGDRGNEQFF. DNA for the CDR3: TGTGCCAGCAGCTTGAAGGGGGACAGGGGGAATGAGCAGTTCTTC. The complete variable domain, with remaining parts taken from reference TRBV5-6 and TRBJ2-1, reads DAGVTQSPTHLIKTRGQQVTLRCSPKSGHDTVSWYQQALGQGPQFIFQYYEEEERQRGNFPDRFSGHQFPNYSSELNVNALLLGDSALYLCASSLKGDRGNEQFFGPGTRLTVL.

The gene calls are TRBV6-1 and TRBJ2-3, with 10 bases that match TRBD2. CDR3 size: 16 residues. V gave up 2 bases and J gave up 3 bases; unmatched junction bases: 5. Germline CDR1 reads MNHNS; CDR2 reads SASEGT. CDR3 sequence (DNA): TGTGCCAGCAGTGAATTAACTAGCGGGATTACAGATACGCAGTATTTT. It specifies CASSELTSGITDTQYF.

This chain uses TRBV6-5 with TRBJ1-1, with 10 bases fitting TRBD1. Germline V CDR1 and CDR2: MNHEY, SVGAGI. CDR3 length equals 15 residues. J lost 8 bases, V lost 5 bases, and 11 bases had no gene match. The CDR3: CASSRDRGVGSEAFF. The DNA for the CDR3 is TGTGCCAGCAGTAGGGACAGGGGAGTTGGTTCCGAAGCTTTCTTT.

The rearrangement joins TRBV5-1 to TRBJ2-5, with D maybe TRBD1 (5 bases). CDR1 SGHRS and CDR2 YFSETQ come from the germline V gene. The CDR3 covers 15 residues. Trimming removed 4 bases from V and 2 bases from J, with 15 bases in between. The CDR3 coding sequence is TGCGCCAGCAGCCCCCTCCCAGGGCAGCAAGAGACCCAGTACTTC. Protein: CASSPLPGQQETQYF.

The chain is built from TRBV14 and TRBJ2-7; D is perhaps TRBD2 (5 bases). The CDR3 is 12 residues long. V was trimmed by 1 base and J by 6 bases, leaving 7 bases between them. Germline V CDR1 and CDR2: SGHDN, FVKESK. The CDR3 spells CASSQAGVEQYF. As DNA, the CDR3 is TGTGCCAGCAGCCAAGCCGGGGTCGAGCAGTACTTC. Based on the CDR3 plus reference TRBV14 and TRBJ2-7, the full variable domain is EAGVTQFPSHSVIEKGQTVTLRCDPISGHDNLYWYRRVMGKEIKFLLHFVKESKQDESGMPNNRFLAERTGGTYSTLKVQPAELEDSGVYFCASSQAGVEQYFGPGTRLTVT.

This clone is a singleton in its sample. The rearrangement joins TRBV11-3 to TRBJ1-1; D gene ambiguous. V was trimmed by 5 bases and J by 4 bases, leaving 14 bases between them. The CDR3 has 14 amino acids. Germline CDR1 SGHNT, CDR2 YENEEA. The CDR3 loop is CASSPFAGSTEAFF. The CDR3 nucleotides read TGTGCCAGCAGCCCCTTTGCGGGGAGCACTGAAGCTTTCTTT.

The chain has TRBV30 and TRBJ2-3, with D maybe TRBD2 (7 bases). Germline-derived CDR1 and CDR2 are GTSNPN and SVGIG (reference sequence). Deletions cut 8 bases from V and 4 bases from J, with 19 bases between. CDR3 length: 14 amino acids. DNA of the CDR3: TGTGCCGGGTCGAGGGGGGGAGTAGCAGATACGCAGTATTTT. It codes for CAGSRGGVADTQYF.

V usage is TRBV18 and J usage is TRBJ2-7; possibly TRBD2 for D (6 bases). The CDR3 covers 14 residues. Germline CDR1 KGHSH, CDR2 LQKENI. V was shortened by 5 bases and J by 5 bases, with 16 bases between the two germline ends. The CDR3 nucleotides read TGTGCCAGCTCAACTGGACTAACGAGCCACGAGCAGTACTTC. It yields the protein CASSTGLTSHEQYF.

Here the CDR3 DNA reads TGTGCCAGCAGCCAAGATTTAAGCGGAGCGTCCTACGAGCAGTACTTC. This codes for CASSQDLSGASYEQYF. This sequence joins TRBV4-2 and TRBJ2-7, with D tentatively TRBD2 (5 bases). V lost 0 bases to trimming and J lost 1 base, with 13 bases between them. The CDR3 is made up of 16 amino acids. The germline CDR1 and CDR2 sequences are LGHNA and YNFKEQ.

This chain connects TRBV6-5 to TRBJ2-5; a possible D gene is TRBD1 (6 bases). The CDR3 contains 13 residues. Trimming took 4 bases from V and 6 from J, leaving 12 bases between them. Germline loops: CDR1 MNHEY, CDR2 SVGAGI. The CDR3 protein is CASSFPGEKTQYF. The CDR3 DNA follows: TGTGCCAGCAGTTTCCCAGGGGAGAAGACCCAGTACTTC.

The chain links TRBV5-4 to TRBJ2-6, with 7 bases aligning to TRBD1. CDR3 size: 14 residues. Germline loops: CDR1 SGHNT, CDR2 YYREEE (reference sequence). Losses at the gene ends were 8 bases for V and 0 bases for J; bases not matched to a gene: 2. CDR3 region: CASGTASGANVLTF. DNA of the CDR3: TGTGCCAGTGGGACAGCCTCTGGGGCCAACGTCCTGACTTTC.

The chain has TRBV2 and TRBJ1-1; possible D gene TRBD1, 6 bases. The CDR3 has 13 amino acids. The ends were cut back, 8 bases at V and 0 bases at J, with 10 bases in the middle. Looked up from germline, CDR1 is SNHLY and CDR2 is FYNNEI. The CDR3 protein is CASSQGLNTEAFF. CDR3 coding DNA: TGTGCCAGCTCTCAGGGGTTGAACACTGAAGCTTTCTTT.

The V and J genes are TRBV10-3 and TRBJ1-1, with 10 bases that match TRBD1. Germline CDR1 is ENHRY and CDR2 is SYGVKD. This CDR3 has 13 amino acids. Trimming took 6 bases from V and 3 from J; bases not matched to a gene: 1. The CDR3 loop reads CAIRGTGDTEAFF. The DNA of the CDR3 is TGTGCCATCAGGGGGACAGGGGACACTGAAGCTTTCTTT.

This chain joins TRBV5-5 and TRBJ2-3, with D perhaps matching TRBD2 (7 bases). The CDR3 runs to 16 residues. Germline V lookup: CDR1 SGHKS, CDR2 YYEKEE (reference sequence). V lost 2 bases, J lost 2 bases, and 15 bases lay in between. Here the CDR3 reads CASSLEPRGHTDTQYF. CDR3 nucleotide sequence: TGTGCCAGCAGCTTAGAACCGCGGGGGCACACAGATACGCAGTATTTT.

V usage is TRBV6-6 and J usage is TRBJ1-5; D might be TRBD1 (5 bases). The germline gives CDR1 MNHNY, CDR2 SVGAGI (reference sequence). The ends were cut back, 4 bases at V and 5 bases at J, with 15 bases in the middle. This CDR3 has 15 residues. The chain's CDR3 is CASSSSSGDYQPQHF. DNA for the CDR3: TGTGCCAGCAGTTCCTCTTCGGGGGATTATCAGCCCCAGCATTTT.

This clone was recorded a few times. CDR3: CASSLLAGSFYEQYF. The CDR3 DNA is TGTGCCAGCAGCTTACTAGCGGGAAGTTTCTACGAGCAGTACTTC. This chain joins TRBV11-2 and TRBJ2-7; 9 bases align to TRBD2. CDR1 SGHAT and CDR2 FQNNGV come from the germline V gene. The CDR3 is 15 residues long. V shed 2 bases, J shed 3 bases, and the junction held 5 bases outside the gene matches.

The rearrangement uses TRBV6-4 and TRBJ2-1; perhaps TRBD2 as D (6 bases). Trimming cost V 5 bases and J 0 bases, with 11 bases left between them. Germline CDR1 is MRHNA and CDR2 is SNTAGT. This CDR3 is 15 amino acids long. This CDR3 is CASSRAGGSYNEQFF. The DNA for the CDR3 is TGTGCCAGCAGTCGCGCCGGGGGCTCCTACAATGAGCAGTTCTTC.

The CDR3 here is CASSTTGRGQPQHF. The CDR3 coding sequence is TGTGCCAGCAGCACTACAGGGCGGGGGCAGCCCCAGCATTTT. The V gene is TRBV5-6, the J gene TRBJ1-5, with D maybe TRBD1 (6 bases). The germline V gene has CDR1 SGHDT and CDR2 YYEEEE. The V gene lost 4 bases and the J gene lost 7 bases, with 15 bases spanning the gap. The CDR3 covers 14 residues.